Listed here is a single T cell receptor (beta chain). Its target is unknown. CDR1 is SGHKS and CDR2 is YYEKEE in the germline V gene (reference sequence). Trimming pared 1 base from V and 5 bases from J, leaving 15 bases between. This CDR3 has 15 amino acids. This entry comes from a study of shared clonotypes between healthy human individuals. Whole-study results and caveats: Naive subsets generally exceeded memory subsets in estimated richness.

Genomic DNA (from each subset) was split evenly across several immunoSEQ plates. Sequencing used immunoSEQ multiplex PCR; TCRdb keeps in-frame clones, though not all of them. The table has more than 600,000 clones, around 90% seen once. In the naive CD8 group, cells lacked CD45RO and were positively selected for CCR7, so terminally differentiated effector memory CD45RA+ cells were left out. The chain is built from TRBV5-5 and TRBJ1-1, with D possibly matching TRBD1 (6 bases). Input material: naive CD8+ T cells sorted from blood. This TCR was recovered from a man aged 25-45 years in good health. The CDR3 coding sequence is TGTGCCAGCAGCTTGCAAATTCGCAGGGGAACTGAAGCTTTCTTT. This sequence encodes CASSLQIRRGTEAFF.